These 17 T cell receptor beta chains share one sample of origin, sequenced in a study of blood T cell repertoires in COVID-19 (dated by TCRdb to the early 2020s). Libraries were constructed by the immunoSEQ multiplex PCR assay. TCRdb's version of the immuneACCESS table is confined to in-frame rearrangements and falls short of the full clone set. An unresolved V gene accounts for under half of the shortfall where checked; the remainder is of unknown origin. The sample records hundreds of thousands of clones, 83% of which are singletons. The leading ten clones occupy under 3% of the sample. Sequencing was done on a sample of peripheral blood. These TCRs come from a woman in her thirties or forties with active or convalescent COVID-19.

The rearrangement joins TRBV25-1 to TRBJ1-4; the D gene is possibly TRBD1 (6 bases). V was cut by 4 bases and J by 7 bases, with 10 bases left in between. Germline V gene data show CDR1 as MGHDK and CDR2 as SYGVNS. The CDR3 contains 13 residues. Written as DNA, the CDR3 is TGTGCCAGCAGTGGGGTACAGGGTGAAAAACTGTTTTTT. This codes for CASSGVQGEKLFF. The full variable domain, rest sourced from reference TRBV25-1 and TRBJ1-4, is EADIYQTPRYLVIGTGKKITLECSQTMGHDKMYWYQQDPGMELHLIHYSYGVNSTEKGDLSSESTVSRIRTEHFPLTLESARPSHTSQYLCASSGVQGEKLFFGSGTQLSVL.

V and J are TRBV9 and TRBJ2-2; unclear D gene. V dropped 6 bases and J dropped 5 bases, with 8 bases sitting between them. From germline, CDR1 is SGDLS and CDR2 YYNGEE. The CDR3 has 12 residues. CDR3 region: CASTIDTGELFF. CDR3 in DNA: TGTGCCAGCACCATAGATACCGGGGAGCTGTTTTTT.

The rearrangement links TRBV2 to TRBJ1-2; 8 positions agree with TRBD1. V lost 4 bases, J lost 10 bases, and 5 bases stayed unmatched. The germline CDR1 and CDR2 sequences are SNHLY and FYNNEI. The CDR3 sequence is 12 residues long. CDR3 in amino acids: CASSGTGWDYTF. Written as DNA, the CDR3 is TGTGCCAGCAGTGGGACAGGGTGGGACTACACCTTC.

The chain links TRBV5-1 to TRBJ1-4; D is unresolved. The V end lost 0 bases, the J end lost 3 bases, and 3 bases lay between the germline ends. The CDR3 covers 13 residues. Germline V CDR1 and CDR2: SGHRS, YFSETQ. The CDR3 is CASSLGPNEKLFF. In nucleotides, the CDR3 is TGCGCCAGCAGCTTGGGGCCTAATGAAAAACTGTTTTTT.

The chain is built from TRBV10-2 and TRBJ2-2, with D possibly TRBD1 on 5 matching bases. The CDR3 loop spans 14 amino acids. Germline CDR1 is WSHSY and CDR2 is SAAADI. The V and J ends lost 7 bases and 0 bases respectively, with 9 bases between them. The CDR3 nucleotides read TGCGCCAGCAACGACAGAGCGAACACCGGGGAGCTGTTTTTT. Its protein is CASNDRANTGELFF.

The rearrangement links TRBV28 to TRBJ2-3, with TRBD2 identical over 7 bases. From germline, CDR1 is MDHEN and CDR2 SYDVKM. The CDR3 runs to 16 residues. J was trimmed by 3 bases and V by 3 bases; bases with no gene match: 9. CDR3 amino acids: CASSFVGAGKTDTQYF. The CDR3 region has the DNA TGTGCCAGCAGTTTCGTGGGAGCGGGGAAAACAGATACGCAGTATTTT.

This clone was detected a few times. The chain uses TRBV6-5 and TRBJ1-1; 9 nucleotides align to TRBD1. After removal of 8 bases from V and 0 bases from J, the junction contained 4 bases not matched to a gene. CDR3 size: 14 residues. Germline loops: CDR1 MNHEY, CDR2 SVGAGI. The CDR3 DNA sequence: TGTGCCAGCGCCAGGGACAGGGTGAACACTGAAGCTTTCTTT. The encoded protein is CASARDRVNTEAFF.

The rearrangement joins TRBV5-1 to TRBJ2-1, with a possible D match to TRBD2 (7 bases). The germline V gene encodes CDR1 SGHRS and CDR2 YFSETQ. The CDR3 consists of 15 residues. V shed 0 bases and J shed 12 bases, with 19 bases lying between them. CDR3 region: CASSLVTGGNNWQFF. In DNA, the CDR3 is TGCGCCAGCAGCTTGGTAACGGGGGGCAACAATTGGCAGTTCTTC.

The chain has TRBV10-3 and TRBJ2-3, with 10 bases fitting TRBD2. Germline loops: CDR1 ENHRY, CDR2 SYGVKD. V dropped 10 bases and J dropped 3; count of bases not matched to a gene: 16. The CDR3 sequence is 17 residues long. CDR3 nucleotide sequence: TGTGCCACCCAGCCACACCTCTCTAGCGGGAGTACAGATACGCAGTATTTT. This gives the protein CATQPHLSSGSTDTQYF.

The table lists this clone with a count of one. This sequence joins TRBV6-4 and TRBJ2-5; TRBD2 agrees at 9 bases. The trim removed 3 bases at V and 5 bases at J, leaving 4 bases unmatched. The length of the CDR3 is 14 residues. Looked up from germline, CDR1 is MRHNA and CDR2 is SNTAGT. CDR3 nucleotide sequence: TGTGCCAGCAGTGAGAGTAGCGGGAGTGAGACCCAGTACTTC. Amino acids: CASSESSGSETQYF.

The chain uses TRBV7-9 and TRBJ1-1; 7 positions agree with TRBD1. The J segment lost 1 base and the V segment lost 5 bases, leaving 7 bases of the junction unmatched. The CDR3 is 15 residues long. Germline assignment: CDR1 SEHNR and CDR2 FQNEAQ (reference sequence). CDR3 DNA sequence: TGTGCCAGCAGCCATACGACAGGGAGGAACACTGAAGCTTTCTTT. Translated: CASSHTTGRNTEAFF.

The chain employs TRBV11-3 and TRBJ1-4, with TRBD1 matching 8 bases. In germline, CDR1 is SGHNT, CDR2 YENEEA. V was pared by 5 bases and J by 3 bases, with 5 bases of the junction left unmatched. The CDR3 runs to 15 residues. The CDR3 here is CASSQDRGPNEKLFF. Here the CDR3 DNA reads TGTGCCAGCAGCCAAGACAGGGGTCCTAATGAAAAACTGTTTTTT.

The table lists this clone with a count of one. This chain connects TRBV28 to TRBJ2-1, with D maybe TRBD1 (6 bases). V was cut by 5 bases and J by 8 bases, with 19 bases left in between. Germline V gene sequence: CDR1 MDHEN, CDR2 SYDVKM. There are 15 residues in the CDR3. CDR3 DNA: TGTGCCAGCAGTGGAACAGGGCTTGTCGGAGATGAGCAGTTCTTC. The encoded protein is CASSGTGLVGDEQFF.

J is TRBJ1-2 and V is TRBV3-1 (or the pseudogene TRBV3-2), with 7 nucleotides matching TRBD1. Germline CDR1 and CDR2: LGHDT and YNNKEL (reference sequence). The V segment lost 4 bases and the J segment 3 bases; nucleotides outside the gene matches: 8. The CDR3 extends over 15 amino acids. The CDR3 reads CASSPGDRKYYGYTF. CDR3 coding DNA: TGTGCCAGCAGCCCCGGGGACAGAAAATACTATGGCTACACCTTC.

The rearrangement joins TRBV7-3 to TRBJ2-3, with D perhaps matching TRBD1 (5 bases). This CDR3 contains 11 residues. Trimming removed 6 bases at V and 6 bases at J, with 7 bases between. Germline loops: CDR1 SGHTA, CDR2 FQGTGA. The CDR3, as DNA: TGTGCCAGCAGAGGGGCCGATACGCAGTATTTT. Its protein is CASRGADTQYF.

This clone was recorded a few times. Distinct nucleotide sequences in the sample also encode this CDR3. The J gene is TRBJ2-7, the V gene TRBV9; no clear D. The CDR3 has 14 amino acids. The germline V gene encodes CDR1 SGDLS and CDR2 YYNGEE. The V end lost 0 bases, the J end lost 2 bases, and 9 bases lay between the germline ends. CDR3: CASSVGGSTYEQYF. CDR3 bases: TGTGCCAGCAGCGTAGGTGGCTCCACCTACGAGCAGTACTTC.

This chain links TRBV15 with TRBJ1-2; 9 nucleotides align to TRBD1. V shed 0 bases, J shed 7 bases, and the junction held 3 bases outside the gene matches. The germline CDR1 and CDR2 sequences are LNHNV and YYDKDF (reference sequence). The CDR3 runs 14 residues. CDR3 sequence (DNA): TGTGCCACCAGCAGAGAGGGACAGGGCTTTGGCTACACCTTC. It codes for CATSREGQGFGYTF.